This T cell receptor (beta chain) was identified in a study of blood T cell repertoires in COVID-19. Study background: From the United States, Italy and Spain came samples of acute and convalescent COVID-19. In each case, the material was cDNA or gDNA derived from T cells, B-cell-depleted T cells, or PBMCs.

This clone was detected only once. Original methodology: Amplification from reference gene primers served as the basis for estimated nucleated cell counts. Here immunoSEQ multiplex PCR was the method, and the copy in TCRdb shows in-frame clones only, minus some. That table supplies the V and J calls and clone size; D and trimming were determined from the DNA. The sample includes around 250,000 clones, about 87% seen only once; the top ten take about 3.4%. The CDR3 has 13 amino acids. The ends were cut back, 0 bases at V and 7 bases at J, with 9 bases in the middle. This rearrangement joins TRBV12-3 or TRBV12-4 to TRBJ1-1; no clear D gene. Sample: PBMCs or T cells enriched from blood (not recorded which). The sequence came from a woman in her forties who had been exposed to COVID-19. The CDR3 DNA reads TGTGCCAGCAGTTTAGCGCGAGGAAATGAAGCTTTCTTT. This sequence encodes CASSLARGNEAFF.